The 15 T cell receptor beta chains in this list originate from one sample, sequenced in a study of cytomegalovirus exposure and HLA in healthy donors. PCR amplification relied on 60 Vbeta primers (plus 13 Jbeta primers). Data came from immunoSEQ multiplex PCR; TCRdb stores just in-frame clones and leaves some out. The repertoire holds over 110,000 clones, with about 80% as singletons. The sample comprised PBMCs. The source of these receptors is a man in his forties or fifties in good health and CMV-seronegative.

The chain is built from TRBV2 and TRBJ1-5; 7 nucleotides line up with TRBD1. The germline V gene has CDR1 SNHLY and CDR2 FYNNEI. The CDR3 has 15 residues. V lost 6 bases to trimming and J lost 3 bases; unmatched junction nucleotides: 8. This CDR3 is CASSSDRALNQPQHF. Written as DNA, the CDR3 is TGTGCCAGCAGCTCCGACAGGGCCCTCAATCAGCCCCAGCATTTT.

The chain links TRBV2 to TRBJ1-6; 7 bases are shared with TRBD1. Trimming at V came to 6 bases and at J to 7 bases, leaving 12 bases not matched to a gene. This CDR3 has 16 residues. The germline gives CDR1 SNHLY, CDR2 FYNNEI. CDR3 in DNA: TGTGCCAGCAGAGCCGGGACAGCTCGAGACAATTCACCCCTCCACTTT. This sequence encodes CASRAGTARDNSPLHF.

The gene calls are TRBV5-1 and TRBJ2-1, with TRBD1 matching over 9 bases. The CDR3 consists of 14 residues. V was pared by 4 bases and J by 8 bases, with 7 bases of the junction left unmatched. The V gene's germline CDR1 is SGHRS and CDR2 YFSETQ. The DNA of the CDR3 is TGCGCCAGCAGCGGGGGACAGGGAGTCGATGAGCAGTTCTTC. Protein: CASSGGQGVDEQFF.

The chain couples TRBV25-1 to TRBJ1-3; 10 bases are shared with TRBD1. The V gene end was trimmed by 4 bases and the J gene end by 0 bases; junction bases not matched to a gene: 9. There are 18 residues in the CDR3. CDR1 MGHDK and CDR2 SYGVNS come from the germline V gene. CDR3 sequence (DNA): TGTGCCAGCAGTGGCGGGGGACAGGGGTGGCTCTCTGGAAACACCATATATTTT. Translation gives CASSGGGQGWLSGNTIYF.

The genes are TRBV29-1 and TRBJ1-1, with D possibly matching TRBD1 (6 bases). This CDR3 region has 12 residues. Trimming left V 4 bases short and J 7 bases short, with 13 bases between. Germline CDR1 and CDR2: SQVTM and ANQGSEA. CDR3 loop: CSVVRGTHEAFF. In DNA form, the CDR3 reads TGCAGCGTTGTAAGGGGGACACATGAAGCTTTCTTT.

J is TRBJ1-1 and V is TRBV5-1; no definite D call. Germline CDR1 reads SGHRS; CDR2 reads YFSETQ. V was clipped by 4 bases and J by 4 bases, with 14 bases between them. The CDR3 is 14 amino acids. The CDR3: CASSADGRSTEAFF. As DNA, the CDR3 is TGCGCCAGCAGCGCGGACGGGAGAAGCACTGAAGCTTTCTTT.

The V and J genes are TRBV15 and TRBJ2-1; 9 bases agree with TRBD1. CDR3 length equals 17 residues. After removal of 0 bases from V and 2 bases from J, the junction contained 5 bases not matched to a gene. Per the germline V gene, CDR1 is LNHNV and CDR2 is YYDKDF (reference sequence). The CDR3 region has the DNA TGTGCCACCAGCAGAGATCTCGGGACAGGGCCCTACAATGAGCAGTTCTTC. Translated: CATSRDLGTGPYNEQFF.

The chain employs TRBV5-1 and TRBJ2-5; 10 bases fit TRBD1. This CDR3 is 15 amino acids long. The trim removed 0 bases at V and 4 bases at J, leaving 3 bases unmatched. Germline V gene data show CDR1 as SGHRS and CDR2 as YFSETQ. The CDR3 bases are TGCGCCAGCAGCTTGGGCCGGGACAGGGGAGAGACCCAGTACTTC. This translates into CASSLGRDRGETQYF.

This chain joins TRBV5-8 and TRBJ2-2, with 12 bases that match TRBD2. This CDR3 is built from 16 residues. V dropped 1 base and J dropped 6; count of bases not matched to a gene: 4. The germline CDR1 and CDR2 sequences are SGHTS and YDEGEE. The CDR3 nucleotides read TGTGCCAGCAGCTTGCCCCTAGCGGGGGGGGCCGGGGAGCTGTTTTTT. It encodes CASSLPLAGGAGELFF. Full variable domain (missing parts from reference TRBV5-8 and TRBJ2-2): EAGVTQSPTHLIKTRGQQATLRCSPISGHTSVYWYQQALGLGLQFLLWYDEGEERNRGNFPPRFSGRQFPNYSSELNVNALELEDSALYLCASSLPLAGGAGELFFGEGSRLTVL.

The rearrangement uses TRBV5-1 and TRBJ1-2; 7 bases line up with TRBD1. Per germline, CDR1 SGHRS and CDR2 YFSETQ. This CDR3 comprises 13 residues. The J segment lost 6 bases and the V segment lost 1 base, leaving 3 bases of the junction unmatched. In DNA form, the CDR3 reads TGCGCCAGCAGCTTGTCCGGGACAGATGGCTACACCTTC. This sequence encodes CASSLSGTDGYTF.

This clone was recorded only once. The chain is built from TRBV5-1 and TRBJ2-7; D is possibly TRBD2 (6 bases). Germline-derived CDR1 and CDR2 are SGHRS and YFSETQ. V lost 2 bases to trimming and J lost 7 bases, with 13 bases between them. The length of the CDR3 is 13 residues. CDR3 nucleotides: TGCGCCAGCAGCTTTAGGAGGGCCCAGGAGCAGTACTTC. Amino acid sequence: CASSFRRAQEQYF.

V and J are TRBV9 and TRBJ2-5; D may be TRBD1 (7 bases). CDR1 and CDR2 from the germline V gene are SGDLS and YYNGEE. The CDR3 has 16 residues. V lost 0 bases and J lost 0, with 12 bases in between. The CDR3 region is CASSVAGGGNQETQYF. The CDR3 region has the DNA TGTGCCAGCAGCGTAGCTGGAGGGGGCAACCAAGAGACCCAGTACTTC.

This clone was observed a few times. This CDR3 reads CASSLAPTSGGADTQYF. CDR3 coding DNA: TGCGCCAGCAGCTTGGCCCCGACTAGCGGGGGGGCAGATACGCAGTATTTT. The chain joins TRBV5-1 to TRBJ2-3; 14 bases are shared with TRBD2. This CDR3 has 17 amino acids. Losses at the gene ends were 0 bases for V and 4 bases for J; bases not matched to a gene: 4. Per germline, CDR1 SGHRS and CDR2 YFSETQ.

The rearrangement joins TRBV4-3 to TRBJ2-4, with D perhaps matching TRBD1 (6 bases). Germline assignment: CDR1 LGHNA and CDR2 YSLEER. V lost 4 bases and J 1 base, leaving 14 bases between the germline ends. The CDR3 is 16 amino acids. In DNA form, the CDR3 reads TGCGCCAGCAGCCGAGCGGACAGTGATGCCAAAAACATTCAGTACTTC. Translated, it gives CASSRADSDAKNIQYF.

The V gene is TRBV5-1, the J gene TRBJ1-1; D gene unclear. From germline, CDR1 is SGHRS and CDR2 YFSETQ. The V end lost 4 bases, the J end lost 3 bases, and 7 bases lay between the germline ends. This CDR3 is built from 12 residues. The CDR3 sequence: CASSPTDTEAFF. The CDR3 DNA is TGCGCCAGCAGCCCGACTGACACTGAAGCTTTCTTT.